One and the same sample provided the 17 T cell receptor beta chains below, sequenced in a study of blood T cell repertoires in COVID-19. The table came from immunoSEQ multiplex PCR; TCRdb's copy has only in-frame clones and leaves some out. The sample records fewer than 300,000 clones, more than 70% being singletons. Material for sequencing was peripheral blood. These TCRs come from a woman aged 50 to 60 with acute or convalescent COVID-19.

The chain employs TRBV18 and TRBJ1-1; D is unresolved. CDR1 KGHSH and CDR2 LQKENI come from the germline V gene. Trimming pared 3 bases from V and 4 bases from J, leaving 12 bases between. This CDR3 spans 14 amino acids. The CDR3 region is CASSPYKGGTEAFF. The CDR3 DNA follows: TGTGCCAGCTCACCGTACAAGGGAGGCACTGAAGCTTTCTTT.

The chain has TRBV7-3 and TRBJ2-5, with D tentatively TRBD2 (6 bases). Trimming shortened V by 5 bases and J by 5 bases, and 15 bases separated the two germline ends. The CDR3 sequence is 14 residues long. Per germline, CDR1 SGHTA and CDR2 FQGTGA. CDR3: CASSPRSGVETQYF. DNA of the CDR3: TGTGCCAGCAGCCCCCGGTCGGGAGTGGAGACCCAGTACTTC.

The chain uses TRBV24-1 and TRBJ2-2; TRBD2 matches at 7 bases. This CDR3 contains 17 residues. Germline CDR1 KGHDR, CDR2 SFDVKD. After removal of 0 bases from V and 0 bases from J, the junction contained 3 bases not matched to a gene. The chain's CDR3 is CATSDLTSVPNTGELFF. The CDR3 region has the DNA TGTGCCACCAGTGATTTGACTAGCGTGCCGAACACCGGGGAGCTGTTTTTT.

The CDR3 DNA reads TGTGCCAGCAGCTTATACCAGGATAGCAATCAGCCCCAGCATTTT. Its translation: CASSLYQDSNQPQHF. The chain links TRBV7-2 to TRBJ1-5; no firm D call. Per germline, CDR1 SGHTA and CDR2 FQGNSA. The CDR3 sequence is 15 residues long. V dropped 2 bases and J dropped 0 bases, with 8 bases sitting between them.

The chain couples TRBV7-2 to TRBJ1-1, with D possibly being TRBD1 (5 bases). Germline lookup yields CDR1 SGHTA and CDR2 FQGNSA. Trimming shortened V by 5 bases and J by 0 bases, and 13 bases separated the two germline ends. The CDR3 is made up of 15 amino acids. The CDR3 loop reads CASSGGGSMNTEAFF. CDR3 nucleotide sequence: TGTGCCAGCAGCGGGGGGGGATCGATGAACACTGAAGCTTTCTTT.

The chain is built from TRBV5-1 and TRBJ1-4, with a tentative D call TRBD1 (5 bases). The ends were cut back, 4 bases at V and 8 bases at J, with 15 bases in the middle. The V gene's germline CDR1 is SGHRS and CDR2 YFSETQ. The CDR3 contains 14 residues. CDR3 residues: CASSPAGGGEKLFF. As DNA, the CDR3 is TGCGCCAGCAGCCCCGCGGGGGGAGGCGAAAAACTGTTTTTT.

V is TRBV28 and J is TRBJ2-1, with unresolved D. The CDR3 runs 12 residues. V was pared by 5 bases and J by 9 bases, with 11 bases between. CDR1 is MDHEN and CDR2 is SYDVKM in the germline V gene. The CDR3 protein is CASSTQSREQFF. Written as DNA, the CDR3 is TGTGCCAGCAGTACACAAAGTCGTGAGCAGTTCTTC.

This clone appeared a single time. The rearrangement links TRBV2 to TRBJ2-1; 7 bases agree with TRBD1. The CDR3 has 16 amino acids. V trimming: 5 bases; J trimming: 0 bases; junction bases outside the gene matches: 7. CDR1 SNHLY and CDR2 FYNNEI come from the germline V gene. CDR3 sequence reads: CASSRRGGSSYNEQFF. The CDR3 DNA reads as TGTGCCAGCAGTCGCAGAGGGGGCAGCTCCTACAATGAGCAGTTCTTC.

CDR3 region: CASSWARRYNYGYTF. The CDR3 DNA is TGTGCCAGCAGTTGGGCTCGAAGGTACAACTATGGCTACACCTTC. This chain uses TRBV6-5 with TRBJ1-2; D unclear. The CDR3 sequence is 15 residues long. CDR1 and CDR2 from the germline V gene are MNHEY and SVGAGI. V lost 4 bases, J lost 2 bases, and 14 bases lay in between.

The chain couples TRBV3-1 (or the pseudogene TRBV3-2) to TRBJ2-5; possibly TRBD1 for D (5 bases). Germline CDR1 LGHDT, CDR2 YNNKEL (reference sequence). The V and J ends lost 0 bases and 2 bases respectively, with 7 bases between them. The CDR3 totals 14 residues. CDR3 DNA: TGTGCCAGCAGCCAAGAGCACAGGCAAGAGACCCAGTACTTC. Its translation is CASSQEHRQETQYF.

This clone was picked up one time. The chain combines TRBV9 with TRBJ1-6, with TRBD1 as a possible D gene (5 bases). Germline-derived CDR1 and CDR2 are SGDLS and YYNGEE. The CDR3 spans 14 residues. Deletions cut 4 bases from V and 5 bases from J, with 10 bases between. The CDR3 protein is CASSLTANNSPLHF. The CDR3 nucleotides are TGTGCCAGCAGCCTGACAGCTAATAATTCACCCCTCCACTTT. Looking up the rest from reference TRBV9 and TRBJ1-6 gives the full variable domain: DSGVTQTPKHLITATGQRVTLRCSPRSGDLSVYWYQQSLDQGLQFLIQYYNGEERAKGNILERFSAQQFPDLHSELNLSSLELGDSALYFCASSLTANNSPLHFGNGTRLTVT.

The chain couples TRBV19 to TRBJ1-1, with no clear D. This CDR3 spans 14 amino acids. V was shortened by 1 base and J by 1 base, with 7 bases between the two germline ends. The V gene's germline CDR1 is LNHDA and CDR2 SQIVND (reference sequence). The CDR3 DNA reads as TGTGCCAGTAGTATAGCGCGGAAGAACACTGAAGCTTTCTTT. This translates into CASSIARKNTEAFF.

This clone was seen just once. The chain carries TRBV7-2 and TRBJ2-1; 12 positions agree with TRBD2. The ends lost 5 bases at V and 6 bases at J; junction bases unmatched: 11. Looked up from germline, CDR1 is SGHTA and CDR2 is FQGNSA. CDR3 size: 17 residues. The CDR3 bases are TGTGCCAGCAGCGATAGGACTAGCGGGGCCTTAGGCAATGAGCAGTTCTTC. Amino acids: CASSDRTSGALGNEQFF.

The CDR3 DNA follows: TGTGCCATCAGTGAGTCTCTTGAGCAGTTCTTC. Its translation is CAISESLEQFF. V gene TRBV10-3 combines with J gene TRBJ2-1; D not resolved. V lost 0 bases and J 9 bases, leaving 3 bases between the germline ends. The CDR3 length is 11 residues. CDR1 is ENHRY and CDR2 is SYGVKD in the germline V gene.

V is TRBV9 and J is TRBJ2-2; TRBD2 matches at 10 bases. CDR1 is SGDLS, CDR2 YYNGEE, per germline. The V and J ends lost 7 bases and 0 bases, in that order; junction bases with no gene match: 3. This CDR3 region has 15 residues. Here the CDR3 DNA reads TGTGCCAGCGCAACTAGCGGGACGAACACCGGGGAGCTGTTTTTT. Protein: CASATSGTNTGELFF.

This chain connects TRBV6-5 to TRBJ2-7; 7 nucleotides align to TRBD1. This CDR3 has 15 amino acids. Germline CDR1 and CDR2: MNHEY and SVGAGI. Trimming cost V 6 bases and J 1 base; bases outside gene matches: 9. The chain's CDR3 is CASSRTGVPSYEQYF. CDR3 nucleotides: TGTGCCAGCAGCCGAACAGGGGTACCGTCCTACGAGCAGTACTTC.

The chain couples TRBV6-4 to TRBJ2-7; TRBD1 aligns across 9 bases. Germline loops: CDR1 MRHNA, CDR2 SNTAGT. The V segment lost 10 bases and the J segment 2 bases; nucleotides outside the gene matches: 12. The CDR3 sequence is 15 residues long. The CDR3 region has the DNA TGTGCCACCGTCACCGGGACAGGGAAAACCTACGAGCAGTACTTC. This sequence encodes CATVTGTGKTYEQYF.